Listed below are T cell receptor beta chains from one sample, sequenced in a study of beta chain features in type 1 diabetes. Produced via immunoSEQ multiplex PCR; TCRdb's table is partial and in-frame only. The sample holds hundreds of thousands of clones, more than 65% seen once. Input material: naive CD4+ T cells from blood. These receptors came from a man between 25 and 39 years old in good health. The CDR3 runs from the conserved cysteine through the conserved F or W. A D gene is named only where the DNA matches it firmly. Clone sizes are given selectively: once, few, many, or a class where the clone is expanded.

j_call | cdr3_length | clone_size | v_call | d_call | cdr3_aa | cdr3_nt
TRBJ2-7 | 14 | . | TRBV7-2 | TRBD1 | CASSFNRGPYEQYF | TGTGCCAGCAGCTTTAACAGGGGGCCCTACGAGCAGTACTTC
TRBJ2-3 | 16 | few | TRBV5-4 | TRBD2 | CASSLWASGFSDTQYF | TGTGCCAGCAGCTTGTGGGCTAGCGGGTTCTCAGATACGCAGTATTTT
TRBJ2-1 | 15 | . | TRBV5-1 | . | CASSFGGQNYNEQFF | TGCGCCAGCAGCTTCGGGGGACAAAACTACAATGAGCAGTTCTTC
TRBJ1-2 | 12 | . | TRBV30 | . | CAWSRGIYGYTF | TGTGCCTGGAGTAGAGGCATCTATGGCTACACCTTC
TRBJ2-3 | 15 | . | TRBV7-2 | . | CASSSRGTHTDTQYF | TGTGCCAGCAGCTCTCGGGGGACACACACAGATACGCAGTATTTT
TRBJ2-5 | 15 | . | TRBV4-2 | . | CASSQALGGGETQYF | TGTGCCAGCAGCCAAGCCTTGGGAGGGGGAGAGACCCAGTACTTC
TRBJ1-1 | 15 | . | TRBV30 | . | CAWSVKGYLNTEAFF | TGTGCCTGGAGTGTGAAAGGATATCTGAACACTGAAGCTTTCTTT
TRBJ2-1 | 14 | . | TRBV29-1 | TRBD2 | CSGWTSEFYNEQFF | TGCAGCGGATGGACTAGCGAGTTTTACAATGAGCAGTTCTTC
TRBJ2-3 | 15 | . | TRBV18 | TRBD1 | CASSPEQGGTDTQYF | TGTGCCAGCTCACCAGAACAGGGGGGCACAGATACGCAGTATTTT
TRBJ1-1 | 11 | . | TRBV29-1 | . | CSVGRATEAFF | TGCAGCGTCGGGAGAGCCACTGAAGCTTTCTTT
TRBJ1-1 | 12 | . | TRBV14 | . | CASSQRTTEAFF | TGTGCCAGCAGCCAAAGGACCACTGAAGCTTTCTTT
TRBJ2-1 | 15 | . | TRBV15 | . | CATSSPLGSINEQFF | TGTGCCACCAGCTCTCCCTTAGGGTCCATTAATGAGCAGTTCTTC
TRBJ2-7 | 13 | . | TRBV13 | TRBD2 | CASGGAGAYEQYF | TGTGCCAGCGGCGGGGCGGGAGCATACGAGCAGTACTTC
TRBJ1-2 | 14 | few | TRBV9 | . | CASREIQGHYGYTF | TGTGCCAGCAGGGAAATACAGGGTCACTATGGCTACACCTTC
TRBJ1-1 | 14 | . | TRBV30 | . | CAWSLGAGNTEAFF | TGTGCCTGGAGCCTCGGGGCAGGCAACACTGAAGCTTTCTTT
TRBJ2-2 | 14 | . | TRBV18 | . | CASSRTASTGELFF | TGTGCCAGCTCAAGGACAGCGAGCACCGGGGAGCTGTTTTTT